This T cell receptor (beta chain) was captured in a study of regulatory T cells in long-lasting Graves disease. In the study overall: By definition, persistent Graves' disease involved antithyroid drugs for over 5 years alongside positive TSH receptor antibodies.

This clonotype was counted at least ten times. Its antigen is unidentified. Overall study results and limits: Persistent Graves' patients showed reduced TCR diversity versus newly diagnosed patients.

This CDR3 region has 12 residues. Germline CDR1 LGHDT, CDR2 YNNKEL (reference sequence). Trimming pared 6 bases from V and 5 bases from J, leaving 10 bases between. TCR beta libraries were built with iRepertoire HTBI primers and Arm-PCR of CDR3 regions. TCRdb redid the calling of the multiplex PCR reads with MiXCR, one entry per CDR3 protein. The sample includes around 400,000 distinct CDR3 sequences, roughly 21% of them seen just once. Noted time point: persistent/refractory GD, antithyroid drugs over 5 years with positive TRAb. The authors made the TCR library using RNA they extracted from PBMCs. The V call is TRBV3-1, the J call TRBJ1-2, with D possibly being TRBD1 (6 bases). The starting material was peripheral blood mononuclear cells (PBMCs), obtained when the disease was refractory, from a patient treated with antithyroid drugs. This sequence originates from a female donor with Graves disease. The CDR3 loop is CASRQGEYGYTF. CDR3 coding DNA: TGTGCCAGCAGACAGGGCGAATATGGCTACACCTTC.